A single sample gave rise to the 10 T cell receptor beta chains below, sequenced in a study of naive and memory T cell subsets. Alpha and beta constant region primers primed reverse transcription for blood and skin samples. TCRdb reprocessed the 5' RACE reads via MiXCR and lists one record per CDR3 protein. Among about 22,000 distinct CDR3 sequences listed, 3.5% to 5% were seen once. Adult healthy volunteers gave 2.5 ml peripheral blood for whole-blood RNA. The receptors shown here come from a male donor in good health.

This clonotype has at least ten counts. J is TRBJ1-6 and V is TRBV4-3; D unclear. The CDR3 is 18 amino acids. Trimming pared 0 bases from V and 3 bases from J, leaving 15 bases between. Germline assignment: CDR1 LGHNA and CDR2 YSLEER. CDR3 in DNA: TGCGCCAGCAGCCAAGAGGCACTCGGATTAAACTATAATTCACCCCTCCACTTT. Protein sequence: CASSQEALGLNYNSPLHF.

This clonotype counts as medium-sized. V is TRBV18 and J is TRBJ2-7, with 10 bases identical to TRBD2. The V segment lost 0 bases and the J segment 4 bases; nucleotides outside the gene matches: 6. The length of the CDR3 is 16 residues. In germline, CDR1 is KGHSH, CDR2 LQKENI. The CDR3, as DNA: TGTGCCAGCTCACCACCAAGCGGGAGGGCCTCATACGAGCAGTACTTC. Amino acid sequence: CASSPPSGRASYEQYF.

This clonotype was observed at least ten times. The chain couples TRBV13 to TRBJ2-3, with 10 bases matching TRBD2. There are 18 residues in the CDR3. After removal of 0 bases from V and 8 bases from J, the junction contained 14 bases not matched to a gene. Germline V lookup: CDR1 PRHDT, CDR2 FYEKMQ (reference sequence). The CDR3 reads CASSLGYFSSGSLSTQYF. The CDR3 DNA sequence: TGTGCCAGCAGCTTAGGGTACTTTTCTAGCGGGAGTTTGAGTACGCAGTATTTT.

This clonotype was found a few times. V is TRBV19 and J is TRBJ2-1; maybe TRBD1 (5 bases). V was pared by 7 bases and J by 4 bases, with 8 bases between. This CDR3 has 12 residues. Per germline, CDR1 LNHDA and CDR2 SQIVND (reference sequence). As DNA, the CDR3 is TGTGCCAGTAAGGGGCAGTACAATGAGCAGTTCTTC. It is translated as CASKGQYNEQFF.

This clonotype was seen ten or more times. The chain carries TRBV18 and TRBJ1-2; TRBD1 might be the D (6 bases). Germline-derived CDR1 and CDR2 are KGHSH and LQKENI. Trimming pared 3 bases from V and 3 bases from J, leaving 14 bases between. The CDR3 loop spans 15 amino acids. CDR3 sequence reads: CASSPQRQADYGYTF. The CDR3 DNA reads as TGTGCCAGCTCACCCCAGAGACAGGCGGACTATGGCTACACCTTC.

This clonotype has at least ten counts. V gene TRBV20-1 combines with J gene TRBJ2-2; TRBD2 matches 12 bases. Unmatched junction bases numbered 9, after V lost 0 bases and J lost 7 bases. This CDR3 is 17 amino acids long. Germline V gene lookup returns CDR1 DFQATT and CDR2 SNEGSKA (reference sequence). CDR3 loop: CSARDRKTSGGLGELFF. CDR3 DNA: TGCAGTGCTAGAGACCGGAAGACTAGCGGGGGCCTCGGGGAGCTGTTTTTT.

This clonotype was recorded a few times. The chain uses TRBV6-4 and TRBJ2-1; tentatively, D is TRBD1 (7 bases). The length of the CDR3 is 16 residues. With 0 bases removed from V and 3 bases from J, the gap between germline ends came to 12 bases. The germline V gene encodes CDR1 MRHNA and CDR2 SNTAGT. CDR3 region: CASSDSARGDYNEQFF. CDR3 nucleotides: TGTGCCAGCAGTGACTCGGCCAGGGGGGACTACAATGAGCAGTTCTTC.

In its sample, this clonotype was seen many times. The V gene is TRBV6-1, the J gene TRBJ2-7; TRBD1 aligns across 8 bases. CDR3 length: 14 amino acids. With 5 bases clipped from V and 2 bases from J, the junction kept 5 bases outside the gene matches. Per the germline V gene, CDR1 is MNHNS and CDR2 is SASEGT. The CDR3: CASSMNRGAYEQYF. CDR3 DNA: TGTGCCAGCAGTATGAACAGGGGGGCCTACGAGCAGTACTTC.

This clonotype is deemed medium-sized. The rearrangement joins TRBV20-1 to TRBJ2-7, with 8 bases that match TRBD2. Trimming cost V 0 bases and J 2 bases; bases outside gene matches: 9. The V gene's germline CDR1 is DFQATT and CDR2 SNEGSKA (reference sequence). CDR3 length: 16 residues. The CDR3 sequence: CSARDFSRGVAYEQYF. The CDR3 region has the DNA TGCAGTGCTAGAGATTTTTCGCGGGGGGTCGCCTACGAGCAGTACTTC.

This clonotype was observed many times. The V call is TRBV2, the J call TRBJ2-7; a possible D gene is TRBD1 (6 bases). V was cut by 8 bases and J by 2 bases, with 7 bases left in between. The germline gives CDR1 SNHLY, CDR2 FYNNEI. This CDR3 comprises 11 residues. CDR3: CASGQTYEQYF. Here the CDR3 DNA reads TGTGCCAGCGGACAGACCTACGAGCAGTACTTC.